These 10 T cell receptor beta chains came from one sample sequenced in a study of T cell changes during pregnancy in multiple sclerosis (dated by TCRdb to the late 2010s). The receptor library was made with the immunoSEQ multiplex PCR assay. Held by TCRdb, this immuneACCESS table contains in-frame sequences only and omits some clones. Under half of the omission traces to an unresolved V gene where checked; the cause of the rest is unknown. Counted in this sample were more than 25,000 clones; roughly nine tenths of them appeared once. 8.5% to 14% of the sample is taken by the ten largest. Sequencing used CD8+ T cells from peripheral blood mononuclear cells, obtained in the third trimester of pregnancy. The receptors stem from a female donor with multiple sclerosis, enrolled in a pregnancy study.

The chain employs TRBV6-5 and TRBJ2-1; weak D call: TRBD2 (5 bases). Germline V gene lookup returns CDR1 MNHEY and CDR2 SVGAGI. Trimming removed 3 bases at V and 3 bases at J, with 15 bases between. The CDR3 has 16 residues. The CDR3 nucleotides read TGTGCCAGCAGTTATTGGGTGGGAGTTAGCTACAATGAGCAGTTCTTC. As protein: CASSYWVGVSYNEQFF.

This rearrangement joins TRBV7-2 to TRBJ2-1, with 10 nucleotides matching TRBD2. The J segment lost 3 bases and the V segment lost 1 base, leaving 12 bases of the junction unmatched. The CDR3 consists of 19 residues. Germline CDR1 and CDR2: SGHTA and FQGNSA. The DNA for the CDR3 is TGTGCCAGCAGCTTAGTTCGGCTAGCGGGAGATTTTGGCTACAATGAGCAGTTCTTC. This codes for CASSLVRLAGDFGYNEQFF.

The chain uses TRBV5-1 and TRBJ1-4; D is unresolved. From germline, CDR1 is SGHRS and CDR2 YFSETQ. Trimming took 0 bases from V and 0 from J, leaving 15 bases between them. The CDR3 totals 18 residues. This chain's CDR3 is CASSLDRPDYATNEKLFF. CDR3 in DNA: TGCGCCAGCAGCTTGGATAGGCCAGACTATGCAACTAATGAAAAACTGTTTTTT.

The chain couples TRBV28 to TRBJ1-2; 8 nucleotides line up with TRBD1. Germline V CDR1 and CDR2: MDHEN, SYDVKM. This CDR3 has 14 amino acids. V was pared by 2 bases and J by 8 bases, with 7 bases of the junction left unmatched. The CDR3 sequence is CASSLQGAVQGYTF. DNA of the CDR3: TGTGCCAGCAGTTTACAGGGGGCGGTACAAGGCTACACCTTC.

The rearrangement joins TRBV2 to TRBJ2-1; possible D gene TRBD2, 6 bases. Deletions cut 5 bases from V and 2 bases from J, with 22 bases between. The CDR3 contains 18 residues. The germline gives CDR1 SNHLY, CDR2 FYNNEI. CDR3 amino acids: CASSHNREDGSPYNEQFF. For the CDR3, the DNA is TGTGCCAGCAGTCACAACCGCGAGGACGGGAGCCCCTACAATGAGCAGTTCTTC.

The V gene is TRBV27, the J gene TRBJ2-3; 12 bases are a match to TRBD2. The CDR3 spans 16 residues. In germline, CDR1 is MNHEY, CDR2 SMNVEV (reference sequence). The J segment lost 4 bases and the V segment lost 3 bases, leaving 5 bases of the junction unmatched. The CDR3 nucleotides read TGTGCCAGCAGTTTGCGGACTAGCGGGATGGCAGATACGCAGTATTTT. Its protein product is CASSLRTSGMADTQYF.

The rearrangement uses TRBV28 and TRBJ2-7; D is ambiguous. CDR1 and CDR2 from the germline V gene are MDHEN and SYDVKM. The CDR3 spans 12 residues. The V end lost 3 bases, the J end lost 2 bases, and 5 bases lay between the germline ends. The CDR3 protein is CASSLSAYEQYF. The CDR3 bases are TGTGCCAGCAGTTTGTCGGCCTACGAGCAGTACTTC.

DNA for the CDR3: TGTGCCAGCAGAACGATCCTCACAGGGGGCCCCGGGGAGCTGTTTTTT. Amino acid sequence: CASRTILTGGPGELFF. This rearrangement joins TRBV28 to TRBJ2-2; TRBD1 matches at 9 bases. Germline trimming cut 6 bases from V and 6 bases from J; bases unmatched to any gene: 11. The CDR3 consists of 16 residues. Germline V gene data show CDR1 as MDHEN and CDR2 as SYDVKM.

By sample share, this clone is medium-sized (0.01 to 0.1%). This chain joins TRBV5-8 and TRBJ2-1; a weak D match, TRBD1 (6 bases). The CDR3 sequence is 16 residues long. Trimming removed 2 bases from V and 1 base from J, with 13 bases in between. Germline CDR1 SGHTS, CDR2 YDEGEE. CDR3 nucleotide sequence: TGTGCCAGCAGCTTTCCGGGACATAATTCCTACAATGAGCAGTTCTTC. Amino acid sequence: CASSFPGHNSYNEQFF.

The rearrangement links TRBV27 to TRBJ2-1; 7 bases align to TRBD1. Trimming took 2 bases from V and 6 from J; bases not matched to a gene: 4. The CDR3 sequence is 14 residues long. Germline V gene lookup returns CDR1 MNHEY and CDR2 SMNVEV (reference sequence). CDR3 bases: TGTGCCAGCAGTTTACAGAGGGGGCGCAATGAGCAGTTCTTC. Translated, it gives CASSLQRGRNEQFF.